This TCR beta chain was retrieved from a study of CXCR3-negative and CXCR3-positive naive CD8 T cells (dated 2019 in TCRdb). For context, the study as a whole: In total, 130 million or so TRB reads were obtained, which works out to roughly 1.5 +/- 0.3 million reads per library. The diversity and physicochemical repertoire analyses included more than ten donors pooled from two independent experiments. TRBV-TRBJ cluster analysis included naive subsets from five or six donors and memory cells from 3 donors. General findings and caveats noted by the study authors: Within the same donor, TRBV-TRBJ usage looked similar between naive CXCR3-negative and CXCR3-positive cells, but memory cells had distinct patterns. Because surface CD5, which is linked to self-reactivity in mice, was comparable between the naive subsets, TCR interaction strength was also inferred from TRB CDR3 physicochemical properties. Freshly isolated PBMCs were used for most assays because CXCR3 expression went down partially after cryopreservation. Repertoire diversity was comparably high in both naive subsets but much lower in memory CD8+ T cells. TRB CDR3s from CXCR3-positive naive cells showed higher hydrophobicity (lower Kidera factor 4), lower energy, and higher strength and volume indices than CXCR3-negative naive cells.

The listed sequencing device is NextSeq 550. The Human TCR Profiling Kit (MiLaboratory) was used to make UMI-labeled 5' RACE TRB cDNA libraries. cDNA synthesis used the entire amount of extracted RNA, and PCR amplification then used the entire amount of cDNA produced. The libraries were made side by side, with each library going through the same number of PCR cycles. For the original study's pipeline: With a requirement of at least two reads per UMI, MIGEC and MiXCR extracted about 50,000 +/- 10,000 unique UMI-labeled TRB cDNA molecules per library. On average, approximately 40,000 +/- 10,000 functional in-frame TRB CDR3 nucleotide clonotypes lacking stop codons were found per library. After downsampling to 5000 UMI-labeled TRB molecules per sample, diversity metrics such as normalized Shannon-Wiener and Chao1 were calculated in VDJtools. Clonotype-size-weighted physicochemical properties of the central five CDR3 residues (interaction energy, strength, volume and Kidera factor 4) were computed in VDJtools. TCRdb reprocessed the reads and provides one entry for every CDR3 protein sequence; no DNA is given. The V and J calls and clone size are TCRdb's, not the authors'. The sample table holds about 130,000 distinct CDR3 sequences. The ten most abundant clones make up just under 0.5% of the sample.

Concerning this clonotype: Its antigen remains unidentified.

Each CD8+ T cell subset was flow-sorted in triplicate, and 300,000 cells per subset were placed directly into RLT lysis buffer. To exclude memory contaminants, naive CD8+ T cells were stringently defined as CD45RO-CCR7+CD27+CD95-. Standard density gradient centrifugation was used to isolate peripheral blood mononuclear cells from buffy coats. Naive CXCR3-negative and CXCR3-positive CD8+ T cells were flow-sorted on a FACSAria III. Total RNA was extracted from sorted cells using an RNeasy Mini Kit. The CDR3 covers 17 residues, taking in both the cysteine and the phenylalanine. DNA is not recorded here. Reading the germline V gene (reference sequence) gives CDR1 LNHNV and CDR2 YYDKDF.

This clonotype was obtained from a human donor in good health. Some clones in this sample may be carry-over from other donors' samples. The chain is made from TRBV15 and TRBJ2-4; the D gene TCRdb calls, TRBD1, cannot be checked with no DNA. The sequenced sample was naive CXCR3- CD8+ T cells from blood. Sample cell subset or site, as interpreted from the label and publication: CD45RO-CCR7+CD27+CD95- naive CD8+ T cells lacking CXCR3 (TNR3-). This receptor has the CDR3 CATSRDQGYWAKNIQYF.